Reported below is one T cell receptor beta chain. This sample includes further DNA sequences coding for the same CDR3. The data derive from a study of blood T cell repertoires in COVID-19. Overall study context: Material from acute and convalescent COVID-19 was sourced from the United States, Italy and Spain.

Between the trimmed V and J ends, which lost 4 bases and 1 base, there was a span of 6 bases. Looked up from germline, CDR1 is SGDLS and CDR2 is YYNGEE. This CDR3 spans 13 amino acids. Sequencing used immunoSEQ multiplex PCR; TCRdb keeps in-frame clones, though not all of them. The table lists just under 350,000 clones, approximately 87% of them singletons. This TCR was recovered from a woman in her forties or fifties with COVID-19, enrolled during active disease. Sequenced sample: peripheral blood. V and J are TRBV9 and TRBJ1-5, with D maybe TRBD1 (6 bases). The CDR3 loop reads CASSRGSNQPQHF. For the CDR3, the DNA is TGTGCCAGCAGCAGGGGGAGCAATCAGCCCCAGCATTTT.